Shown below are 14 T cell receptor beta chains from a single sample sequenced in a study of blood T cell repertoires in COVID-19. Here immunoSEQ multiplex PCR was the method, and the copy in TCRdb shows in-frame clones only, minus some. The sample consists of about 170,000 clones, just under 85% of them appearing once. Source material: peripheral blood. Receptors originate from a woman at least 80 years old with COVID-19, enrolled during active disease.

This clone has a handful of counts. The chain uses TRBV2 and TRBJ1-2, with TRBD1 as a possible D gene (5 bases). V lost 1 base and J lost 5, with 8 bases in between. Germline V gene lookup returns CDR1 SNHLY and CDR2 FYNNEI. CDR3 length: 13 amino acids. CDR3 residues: CASSEDRRYGYTF. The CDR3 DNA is TGTGCCAGCAGTGAAGACAGGAGATATGGCTACACCTTC.

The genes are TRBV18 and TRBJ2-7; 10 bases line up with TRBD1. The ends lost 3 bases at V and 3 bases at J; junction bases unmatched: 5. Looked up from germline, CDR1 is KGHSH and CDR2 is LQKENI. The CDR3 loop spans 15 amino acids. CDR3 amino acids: CASSPLTGGGYEQYF. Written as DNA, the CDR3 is TGTGCCAGCTCACCCCTGACAGGGGGCGGCTACGAGCAGTACTTC.

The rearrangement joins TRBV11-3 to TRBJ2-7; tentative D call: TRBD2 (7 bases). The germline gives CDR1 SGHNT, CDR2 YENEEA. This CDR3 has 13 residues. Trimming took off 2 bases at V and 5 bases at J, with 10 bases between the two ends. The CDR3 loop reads CASSLRGAHEQYF. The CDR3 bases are TGTGCCAGCAGCTTACGGGGGGCCCACGAGCAGTACTTC.

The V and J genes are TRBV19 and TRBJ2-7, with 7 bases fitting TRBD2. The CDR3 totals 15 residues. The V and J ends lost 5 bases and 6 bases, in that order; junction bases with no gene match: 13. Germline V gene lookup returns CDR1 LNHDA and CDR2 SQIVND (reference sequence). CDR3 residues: CASSGGEGLGREQYF. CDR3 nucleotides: TGTGCCAGTAGTGGGGGGGAGGGGCTTGGACGCGAGCAGTACTTC.

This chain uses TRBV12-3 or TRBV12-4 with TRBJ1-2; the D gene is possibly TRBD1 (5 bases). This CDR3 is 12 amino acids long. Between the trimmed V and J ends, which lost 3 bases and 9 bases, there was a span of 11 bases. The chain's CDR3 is CASSLGQGRYTF. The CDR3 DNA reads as TGTGCCAGCAGTTTGGGCCAGGGTCGCTACACCTTC.

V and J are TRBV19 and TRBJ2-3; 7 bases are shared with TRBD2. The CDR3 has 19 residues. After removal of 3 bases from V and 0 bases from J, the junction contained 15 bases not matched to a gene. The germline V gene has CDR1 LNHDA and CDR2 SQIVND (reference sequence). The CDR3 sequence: CASSILLAEGAPSTDTQYF. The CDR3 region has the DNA TGTGCCAGTAGTATCCTTCTAGCGGAGGGTGCCCCTAGCACAGATACGCAGTATTTT. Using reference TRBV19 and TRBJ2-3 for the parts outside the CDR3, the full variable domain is DGGITQSPKYLFRKEGQNVTLSCEQNLNHDAMYWYRQDPGQGLRLIYYSQIVNDFQKGDIAEGYSVSREKKESFPLTVTSAQKNPTAFYLCASSILLAEGAPSTDTQYFGPGTRLTVL.

This chain's CDR3 is CASSPSRGNEQFF. CDR3 nucleotides: TGTGCCAGCTCACCATCCAGGGGGAACGAGCAGTTCTTC. The gene calls are TRBV18 and TRBJ2-1; 7 bases map to TRBD1. Germline CDR1 reads KGHSH; CDR2 reads LQKENI. The length of the CDR3 is 13 residues. V gave up 2 bases and J gave up 10 bases; unmatched junction bases: 5. The full variable domain, with the rest looked up from reference TRBV18 and TRBJ2-1, is NAGVMQNPRHLVRRRGQEARLRCSPMKGHSHVYWYRQLPEEGLKFMVYLQKENIIDESGMPKERFSAEFPKEGPSILRIQQVVRGDSAAYFCASSPSRGNEQFFGPGTRLTVL.

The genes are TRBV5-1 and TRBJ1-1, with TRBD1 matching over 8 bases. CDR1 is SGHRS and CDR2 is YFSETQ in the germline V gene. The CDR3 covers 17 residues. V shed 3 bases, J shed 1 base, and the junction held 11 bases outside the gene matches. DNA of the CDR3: TGCGCCAGCAGCTGGACCGGGACAGGCTCATCGAACACTGAAGCTTTCTTT. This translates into CASSWTGTGSSNTEAFF. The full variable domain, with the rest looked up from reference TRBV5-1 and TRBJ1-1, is KAGVTQTPRYLIKTRGQQVTLSCSPISGHRSVSWYQQTPGQGLQFLFEYFSETQRNKGNFPGRFSGRQFSNSRSEMNVSTLELGDSALYLCASSWTGTGSSNTEAFFGQGTRLTVV.

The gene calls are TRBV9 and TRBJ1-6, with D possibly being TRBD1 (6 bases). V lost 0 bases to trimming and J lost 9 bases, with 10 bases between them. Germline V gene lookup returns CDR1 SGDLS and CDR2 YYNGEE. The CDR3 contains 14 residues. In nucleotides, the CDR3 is TGTGCCAGCAGCGTAGAAGGGGGGGGTTCACCCCTCCACTTT. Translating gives CASSVEGGGSPLHF. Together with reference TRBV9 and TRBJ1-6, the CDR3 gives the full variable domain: DSGVTQTPKHLITATGQRVTLRCSPRSGDLSVYWYQQSLDQGLQFLIQYYNGEERAKGNILERFSAQQFPDLHSELNLSSLELGDSALYFCASSVEGGGSPLHFGNGTRLTVT.

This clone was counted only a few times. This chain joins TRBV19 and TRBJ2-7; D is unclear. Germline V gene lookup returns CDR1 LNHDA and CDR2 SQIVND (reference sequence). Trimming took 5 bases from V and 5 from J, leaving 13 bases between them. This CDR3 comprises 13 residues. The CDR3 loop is CASSPRGPHEQYF. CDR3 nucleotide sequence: TGTGCCAGTAGTCCGCGAGGTCCACACGAGCAGTACTTC.

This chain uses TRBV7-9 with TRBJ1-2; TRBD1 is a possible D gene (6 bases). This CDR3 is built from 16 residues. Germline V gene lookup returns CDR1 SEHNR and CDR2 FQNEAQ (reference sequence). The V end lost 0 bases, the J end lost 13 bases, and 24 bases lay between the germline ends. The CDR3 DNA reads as TGTGCCAGCAGCTTAGCGTGGACAGACCCACTACCTATATTCACCTTC. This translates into CASSLAWTDPLPIFTF. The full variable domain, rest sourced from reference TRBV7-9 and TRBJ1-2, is DTGVSQNPRHKITKRGQNVTFRCDPISEHNRLYWYRQTLGQGPEFLTYFQNEAQLEKSRLLSDRFSAERPKGSFSTLEIQRTEQGDSAMYLCASSLAWTDPLPIFTFGSGTRLTVV.

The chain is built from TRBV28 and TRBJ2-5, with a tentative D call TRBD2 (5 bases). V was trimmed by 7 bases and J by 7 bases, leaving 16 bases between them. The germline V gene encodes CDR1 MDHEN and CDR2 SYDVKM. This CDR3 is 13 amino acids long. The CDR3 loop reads CASTRTRVATQYF. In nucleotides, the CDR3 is TGTGCCAGCACCAGGACTCGAGTAGCGACCCAGTACTTC.

In DNA form, the CDR3 reads TGTGCCAGCAGCCCCACCGGGACAGCCAGCACAGATACGCAGTATTTT. Translating gives CASSPTGTASTDTQYF. The genes are TRBV28 and TRBJ2-3; 7 bases match TRBD1. The V segment lost 6 bases and the J segment 0 bases; nucleotides outside the gene matches: 9. Germline lookup yields CDR1 MDHEN and CDR2 SYDVKM. This CDR3 has 16 residues.

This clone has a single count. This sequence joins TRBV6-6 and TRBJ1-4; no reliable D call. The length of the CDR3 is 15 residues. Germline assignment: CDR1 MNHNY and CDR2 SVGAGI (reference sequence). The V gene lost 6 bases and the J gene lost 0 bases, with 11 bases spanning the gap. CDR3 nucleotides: TGTGCCAGCAGCCCCTTTCCTTCAACTAATGAAAAACTGTTTTTT. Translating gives CASSPFPSTNEKLFF.